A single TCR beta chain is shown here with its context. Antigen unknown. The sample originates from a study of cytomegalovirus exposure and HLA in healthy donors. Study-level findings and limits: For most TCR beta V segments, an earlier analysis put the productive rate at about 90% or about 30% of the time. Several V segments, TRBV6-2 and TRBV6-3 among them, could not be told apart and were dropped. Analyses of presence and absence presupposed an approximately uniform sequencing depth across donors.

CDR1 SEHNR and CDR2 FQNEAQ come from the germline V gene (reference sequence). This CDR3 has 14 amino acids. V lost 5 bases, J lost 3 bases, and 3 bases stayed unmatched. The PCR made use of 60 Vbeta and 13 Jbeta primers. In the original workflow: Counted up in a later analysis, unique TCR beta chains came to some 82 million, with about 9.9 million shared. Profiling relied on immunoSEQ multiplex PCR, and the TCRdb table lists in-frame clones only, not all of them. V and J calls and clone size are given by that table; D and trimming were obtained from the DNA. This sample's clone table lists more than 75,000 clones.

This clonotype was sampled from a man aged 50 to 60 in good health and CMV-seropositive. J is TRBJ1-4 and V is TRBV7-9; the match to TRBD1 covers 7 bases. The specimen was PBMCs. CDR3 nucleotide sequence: TGTGCCAGCAGCAGACAGGGTTCTAATGAAAAACTGTTTTTT. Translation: CASSRQGSNEKLFF. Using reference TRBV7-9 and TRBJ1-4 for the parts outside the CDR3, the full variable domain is DTGVSQNPRHKITKRGQNVTFRCDPISEHNRLYWYRQTLGQGPEFLTYFQNEAQLEKSRLLSDRFSAERPKGSFSTLEIQRTEQGDSAMYLCASSRQGSNEKLFFGSGTQLSVL.